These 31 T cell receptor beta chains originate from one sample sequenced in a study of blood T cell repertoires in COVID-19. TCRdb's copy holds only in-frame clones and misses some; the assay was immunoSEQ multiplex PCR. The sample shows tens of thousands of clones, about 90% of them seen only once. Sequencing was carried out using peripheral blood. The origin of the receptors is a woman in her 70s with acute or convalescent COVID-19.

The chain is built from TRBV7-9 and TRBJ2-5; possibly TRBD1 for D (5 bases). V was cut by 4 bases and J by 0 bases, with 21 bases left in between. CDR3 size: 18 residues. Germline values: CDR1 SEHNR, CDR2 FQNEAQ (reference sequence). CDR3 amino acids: CASSSILDKDLYQETQYF. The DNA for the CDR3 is TGTGCCAGCAGCTCTATTCTGGACAAGGACCTGTACCAAGAGACCCAGTACTTC.

The CDR3 DNA is TGCGCCAGCAGCTTACAGACTAGCGGGGTGGGTAATGAGCAGTTCTTC. Its protein is CASSLQTSGVGNEQFF. J is TRBJ2-1 and V is TRBV5-1, with 11 bases fitting TRBD2. Germline V gives CDR1 SGHRS, CDR2 YFSETQ. Trimming cost V 2 bases and J 7 bases; bases outside gene matches: 8. This CDR3 spans 16 amino acids.

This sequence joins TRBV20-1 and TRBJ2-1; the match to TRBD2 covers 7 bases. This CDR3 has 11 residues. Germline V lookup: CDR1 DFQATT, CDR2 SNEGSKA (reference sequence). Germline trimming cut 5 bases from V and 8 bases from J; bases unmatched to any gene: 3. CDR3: CSAASGHEQFF. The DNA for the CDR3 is TGCAGTGCTGCTAGCGGCCATGAGCAGTTCTTC.

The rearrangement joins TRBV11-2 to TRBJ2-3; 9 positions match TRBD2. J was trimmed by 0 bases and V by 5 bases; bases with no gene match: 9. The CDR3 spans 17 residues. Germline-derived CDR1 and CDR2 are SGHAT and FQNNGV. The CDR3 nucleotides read TGTGCCAGCAGCCCCGGCTTTGCGGGAGGGAGCACAGATACGCAGTATTTT. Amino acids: CASSPGFAGGSTDTQYF.

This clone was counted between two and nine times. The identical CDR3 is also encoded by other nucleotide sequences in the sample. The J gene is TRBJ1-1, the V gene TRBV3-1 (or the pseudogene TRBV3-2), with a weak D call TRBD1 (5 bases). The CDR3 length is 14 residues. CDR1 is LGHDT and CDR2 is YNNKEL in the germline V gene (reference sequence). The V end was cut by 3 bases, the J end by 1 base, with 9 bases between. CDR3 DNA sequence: TGTGCCAGCAGCCATCAAACAGGGAACACTGAAGCTTTCTTT. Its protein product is CASSHQTGNTEAFF.

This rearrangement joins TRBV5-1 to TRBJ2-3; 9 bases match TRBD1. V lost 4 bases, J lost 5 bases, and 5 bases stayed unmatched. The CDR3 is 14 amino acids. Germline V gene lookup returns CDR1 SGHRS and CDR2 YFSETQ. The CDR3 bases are TGCGCCAGCAGCGCGGGACAGGGCGGAGATACGCAGTATTTT. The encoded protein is CASSAGQGGDTQYF.

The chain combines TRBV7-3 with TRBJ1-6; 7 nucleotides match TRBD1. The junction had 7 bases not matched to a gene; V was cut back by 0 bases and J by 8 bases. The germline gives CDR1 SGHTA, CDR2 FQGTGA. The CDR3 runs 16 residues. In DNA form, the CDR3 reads TGTGCCAGCAGCTTAACGGGGGCAGGGGGTTATTCACCCCTCCACTTT. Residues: CASSLTGAGGYSPLHF.

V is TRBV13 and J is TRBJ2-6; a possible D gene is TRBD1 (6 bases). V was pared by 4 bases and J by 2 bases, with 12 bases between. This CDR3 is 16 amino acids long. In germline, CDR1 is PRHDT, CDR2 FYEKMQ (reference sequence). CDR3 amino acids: CASSSGQSPGANVLTF. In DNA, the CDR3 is TGTGCCAGCAGCTCCGGACAGTCACCTGGGGCCAACGTCCTGACTTTC.

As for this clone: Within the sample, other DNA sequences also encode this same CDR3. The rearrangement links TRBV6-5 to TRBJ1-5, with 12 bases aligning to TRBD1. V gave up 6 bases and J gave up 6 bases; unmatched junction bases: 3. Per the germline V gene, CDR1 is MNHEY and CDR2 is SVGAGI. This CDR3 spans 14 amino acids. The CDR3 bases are TGTGCCAGCAGGGGACAGGGGGCAAGTCAGCCCCAGCATTTT. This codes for CASRGQGASQPQHF.

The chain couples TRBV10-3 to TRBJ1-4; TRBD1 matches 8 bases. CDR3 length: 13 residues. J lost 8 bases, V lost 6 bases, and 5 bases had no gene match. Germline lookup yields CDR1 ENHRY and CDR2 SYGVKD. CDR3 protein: CAIRDREDEKLFF. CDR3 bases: TGTGCCATCAGGGACAGGGAGGACGAAAAACTGTTTTTT.

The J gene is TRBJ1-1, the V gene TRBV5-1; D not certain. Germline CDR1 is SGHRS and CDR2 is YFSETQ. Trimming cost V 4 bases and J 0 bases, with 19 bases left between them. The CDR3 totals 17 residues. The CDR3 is CASSRGSSVLMNTEAFF. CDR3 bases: TGCGCCAGCAGCCGCGGGAGTTCGGTATTGATGAACACTGAAGCTTTCTTT.

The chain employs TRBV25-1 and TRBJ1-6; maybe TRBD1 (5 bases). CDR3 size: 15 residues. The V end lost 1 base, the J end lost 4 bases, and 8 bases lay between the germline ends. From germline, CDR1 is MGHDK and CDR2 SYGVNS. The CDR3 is CASSESTAYNSPLHF. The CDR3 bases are TGTGCCAGCAGTGAATCGACAGCGTATAATTCACCCCTCCACTTT. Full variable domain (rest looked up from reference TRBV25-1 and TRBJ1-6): EADIYQTPRYLVIGTGKKITLECSQTMGHDKMYWYQQDPGMELHLIHYSYGVNSTEKGDLSSESTVSRIRTEHFPLTLESARPSHTSQYLCASSESTAYNSPLHFGNGTRLTVT.

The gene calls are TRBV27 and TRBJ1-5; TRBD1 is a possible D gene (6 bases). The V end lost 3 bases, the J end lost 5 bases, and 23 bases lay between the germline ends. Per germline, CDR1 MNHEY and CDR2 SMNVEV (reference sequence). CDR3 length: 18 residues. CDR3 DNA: TGTGCCAGCAGTTTCGGCCCCGTACGTGGCCAGGGGTATCAGCCCCAGCATTTT. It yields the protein CASSFGPVRGQGYQPQHF.

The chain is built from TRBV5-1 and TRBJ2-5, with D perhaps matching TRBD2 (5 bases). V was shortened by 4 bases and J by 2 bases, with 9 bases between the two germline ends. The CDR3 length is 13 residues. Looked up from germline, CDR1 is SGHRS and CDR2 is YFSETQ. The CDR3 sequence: CASSRGEQETQYF. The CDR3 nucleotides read TGCGCCAGCAGCCGGGGAGAGCAAGAGACCCAGTACTTC.

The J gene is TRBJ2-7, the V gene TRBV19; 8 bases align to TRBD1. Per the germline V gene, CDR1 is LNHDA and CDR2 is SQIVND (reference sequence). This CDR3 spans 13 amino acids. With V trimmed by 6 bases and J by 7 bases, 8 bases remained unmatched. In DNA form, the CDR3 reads TGTGCCAGTAGCAATAACAGGGGGTCGGAGCAGTACTTC. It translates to CASSNNRGSEQYF.

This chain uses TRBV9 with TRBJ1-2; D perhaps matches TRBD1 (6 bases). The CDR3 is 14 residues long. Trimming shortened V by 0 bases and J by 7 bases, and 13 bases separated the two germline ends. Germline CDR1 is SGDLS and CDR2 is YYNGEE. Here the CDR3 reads CASSVATTGSGYTF. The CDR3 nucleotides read TGTGCCAGCAGCGTAGCTACGACAGGTTCTGGCTACACCTTC.

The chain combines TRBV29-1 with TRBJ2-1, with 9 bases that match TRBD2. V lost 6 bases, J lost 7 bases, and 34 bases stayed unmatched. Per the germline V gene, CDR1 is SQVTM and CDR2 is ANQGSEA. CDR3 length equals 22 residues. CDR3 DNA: TGCAGCGTCCGACGGAGGGGCATCCTAGGGGTCCAAAGCGGGAGGTGGGTGAATGAGCAGTTCTTC. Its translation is CSVRRRGILGVQSGRWVNEQFF.

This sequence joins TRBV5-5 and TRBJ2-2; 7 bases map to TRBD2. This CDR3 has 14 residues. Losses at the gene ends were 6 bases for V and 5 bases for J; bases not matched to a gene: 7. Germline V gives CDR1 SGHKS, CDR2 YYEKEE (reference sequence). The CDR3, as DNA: TGTGCCAGCACCGTCCAAGCGGGAACCGGGGAGCTGTTTTTT. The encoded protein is CASTVQAGTGELFF.

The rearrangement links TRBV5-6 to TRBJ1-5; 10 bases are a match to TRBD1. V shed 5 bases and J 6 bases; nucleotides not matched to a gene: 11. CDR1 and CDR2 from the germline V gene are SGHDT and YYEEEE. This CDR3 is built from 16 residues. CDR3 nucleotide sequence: TGTGCCAGCAGTTTTATGGGACAGGGGATGGGTCAGCCCCAGCATTTT. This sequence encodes CASSFMGQGMGQPQHF. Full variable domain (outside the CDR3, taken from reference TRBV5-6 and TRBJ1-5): DAGVTQSPTHLIKTRGQQVTLRCSPKSGHDTVSWYQQALGQGPQFIFQYYEEEERQRGNFPDRFSGHQFPNYSSELNVNALLLGDSALYLCASSFMGQGMGQPQHFGDGTRLSIL.

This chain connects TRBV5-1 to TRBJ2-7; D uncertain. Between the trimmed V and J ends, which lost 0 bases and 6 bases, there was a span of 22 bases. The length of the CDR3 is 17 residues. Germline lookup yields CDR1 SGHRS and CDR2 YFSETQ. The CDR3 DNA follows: TGCGCCAGCAGCTTGGGATTTGGTCCTAATCCTCTACGCGAGCAGTACTTC. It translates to CASSLGFGPNPLREQYF.

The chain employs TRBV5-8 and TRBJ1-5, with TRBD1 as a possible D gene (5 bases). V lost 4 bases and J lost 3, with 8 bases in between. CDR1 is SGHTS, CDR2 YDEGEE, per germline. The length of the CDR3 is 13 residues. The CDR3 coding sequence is TGTGCCAGCAGCCGGGGGTACAATCAGCCCCAGCATTTT. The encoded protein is CASSRGYNQPQHF.

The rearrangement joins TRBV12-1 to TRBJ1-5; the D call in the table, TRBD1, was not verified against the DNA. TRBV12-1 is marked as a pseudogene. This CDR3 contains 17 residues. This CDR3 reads CASSSSRDRISDQPQHF. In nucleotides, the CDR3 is TGTGCCAGCAGCTCGTCCCGGGACAGGATCAGCGATCAGCCCCAGCATTTT.

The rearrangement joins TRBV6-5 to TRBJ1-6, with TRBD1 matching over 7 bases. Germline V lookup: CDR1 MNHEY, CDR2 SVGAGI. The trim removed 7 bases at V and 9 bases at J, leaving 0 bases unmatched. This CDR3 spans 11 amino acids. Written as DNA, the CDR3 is TGTGCCAGCACAGGGGGTTCACCCCTCCACTTT. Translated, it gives CASTGGSPLHF.

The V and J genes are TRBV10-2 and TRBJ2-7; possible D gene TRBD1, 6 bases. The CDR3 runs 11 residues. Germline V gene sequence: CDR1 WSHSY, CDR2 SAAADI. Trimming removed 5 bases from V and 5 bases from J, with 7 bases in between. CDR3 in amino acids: CASSTGNEQYF. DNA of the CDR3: TGCGCCAGCAGTACAGGGAACGAGCAGTACTTC.

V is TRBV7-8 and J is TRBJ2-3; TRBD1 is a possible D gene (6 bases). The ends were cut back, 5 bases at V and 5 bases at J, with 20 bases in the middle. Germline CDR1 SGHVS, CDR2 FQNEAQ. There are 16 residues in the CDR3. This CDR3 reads CASSGIWGPGGDTQYF. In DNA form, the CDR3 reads TGTGCCAGCAGCGGCATATGGGGGCCCGGTGGAGATACGCAGTATTTT. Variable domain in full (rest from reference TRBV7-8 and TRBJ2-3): GAGVSQSPRYKVAKRGQDVALRCDPISGHVSLFWYQQALGQGPEFLTYFQNEAQLDKSGLPSDRFFAERPEGSVSTLKIQRTQQEDSAVYLCASSGIWGPGGDTQYFGPGTRLTVL.

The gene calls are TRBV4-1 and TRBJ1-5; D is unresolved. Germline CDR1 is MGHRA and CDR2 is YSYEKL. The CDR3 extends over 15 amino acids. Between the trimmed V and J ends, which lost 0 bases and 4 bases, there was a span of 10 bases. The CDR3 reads CASSQDEQRNQPQHF. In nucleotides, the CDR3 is TGCGCCAGCAGCCAAGATGAACAGAGAAATCAGCCCCAGCATTTT.

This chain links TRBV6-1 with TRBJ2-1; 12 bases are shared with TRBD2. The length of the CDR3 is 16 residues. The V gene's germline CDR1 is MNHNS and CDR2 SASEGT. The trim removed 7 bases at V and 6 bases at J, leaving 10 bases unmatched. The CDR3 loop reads CASKEASGRAFNEQFF. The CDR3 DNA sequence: TGTGCCAGCAAGGAAGCTAGCGGGAGGGCCTTCAATGAGCAGTTCTTC.

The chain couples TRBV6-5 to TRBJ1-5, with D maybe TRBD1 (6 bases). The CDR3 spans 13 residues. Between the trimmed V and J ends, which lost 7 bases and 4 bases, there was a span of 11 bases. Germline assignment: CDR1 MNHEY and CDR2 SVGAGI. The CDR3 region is CASTGTKNQPQHF. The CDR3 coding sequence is TGTGCCAGCACCGGGACAAAGAATCAGCCCCAGCATTTT.

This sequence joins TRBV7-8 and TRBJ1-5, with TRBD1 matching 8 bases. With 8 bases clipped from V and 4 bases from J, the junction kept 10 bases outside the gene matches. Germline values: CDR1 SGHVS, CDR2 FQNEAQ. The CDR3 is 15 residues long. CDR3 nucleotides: TGTGCCAGCCAACAGGGGGTGGGATGGAATCAGCCCCAGCATTTT. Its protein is CASQQGVGWNQPQHF.

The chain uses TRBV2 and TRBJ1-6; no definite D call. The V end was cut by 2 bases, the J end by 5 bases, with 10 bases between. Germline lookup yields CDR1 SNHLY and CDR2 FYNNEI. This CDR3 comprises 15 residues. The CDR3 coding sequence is TGTGCCAGCAGTGAATGGTATCAGGATAATTCACCCCTCCACTTT. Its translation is CASSEWYQDNSPLHF.

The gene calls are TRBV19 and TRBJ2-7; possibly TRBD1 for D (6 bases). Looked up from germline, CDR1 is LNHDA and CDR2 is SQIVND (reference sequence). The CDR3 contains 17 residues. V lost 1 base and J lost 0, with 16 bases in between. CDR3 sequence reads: CASSIGWGRAGSYEQYF. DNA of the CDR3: TGTGCCAGTAGTATAGGCTGGGGGCGTGCAGGCTCCTACGAGCAGTACTTC. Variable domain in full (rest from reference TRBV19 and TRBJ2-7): DGGITQSPKYLFRKEGQNVTLSCEQNLNHDAMYWYRQDPGQGLRLIYYSQIVNDFQKGDIAEGYSVSREKKESFPLTVTSAQKNPTAFYLCASSIGWGRAGSYEQYFGPGTRLTVT.